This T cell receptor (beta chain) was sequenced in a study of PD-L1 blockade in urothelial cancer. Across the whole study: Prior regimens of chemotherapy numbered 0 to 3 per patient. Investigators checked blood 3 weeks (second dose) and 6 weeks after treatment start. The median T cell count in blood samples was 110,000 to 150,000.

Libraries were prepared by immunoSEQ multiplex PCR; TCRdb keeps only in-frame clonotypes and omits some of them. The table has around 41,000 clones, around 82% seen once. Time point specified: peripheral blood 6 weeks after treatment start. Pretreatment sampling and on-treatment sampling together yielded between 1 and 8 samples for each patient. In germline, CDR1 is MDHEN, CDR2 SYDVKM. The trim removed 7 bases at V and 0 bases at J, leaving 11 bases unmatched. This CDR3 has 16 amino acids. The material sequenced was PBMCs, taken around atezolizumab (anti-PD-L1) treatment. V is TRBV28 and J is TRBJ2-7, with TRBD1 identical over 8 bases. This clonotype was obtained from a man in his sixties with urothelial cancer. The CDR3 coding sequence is TGTGCCAGCACTGACTGGACAGGGCCTAGCTCCTACGAGCAGTACTTC. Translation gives CASTDWTGPSSYEQYF.